The clone carrying this T cell receptor (beta chain) was counted a few times. Its antigen is not known. V was pared by 10 bases and J by 7 bases, with 9 bases of the junction left unmatched. The CDR3 sequence is 15 residues long. Germline V gives CDR1 MNHEY, CDR2 SVGEGT. This record belongs to a study of vaccination and CD4 T cells after COVID-19. Study overall: Post-COVID samples were collected a median approximately 100 days following diagnosis, spanning 35 to 161. Ranging from 14 to 241, the interval between dose two and post-vaccine sampling had a median of roughly 73 days. Findings and caveats of the study: Convalescent participants were relatively few, and none had early post-infection timepoints studied.

The treatment: 10-day PBMC culture with coronavirus spike peptide pools or control peptides (ViraFEST assay). The unexposed donor provided CD4+ T cells, which were taken before the COVID-19 pandemic (2011-2018). Expansion of antigen-specific T cells with peptide pools by ViraFEST preceded sequencing of TCRs. Cultured CD4+ T-cell DNA underwent Oncomine TCR Beta short-read sequencing. TCRdb analysed the PCR reads with MiXCR anew, one entry per CDR3 protein. The repertoire holds 7,500 to 8,000 distinct CDR3 sequences, 50% to 65% seen once, with 9.5% to 15% in the top ten. The receptor comes from a human donor in good health. Sequencing was performed on CD4+ T cells from blood, cultured in vitro. This chain connects TRBV6-2 or TRBV6-3 to TRBJ2-1, with TRBD2 identical over 14 bases. CDR3 sequence (DNA): TGTGCCACCAGACTAGCGGGGGGGCCAATGAATGAGCAGTTCTTC. It yields the protein CATRLAGGPMNEQFF.